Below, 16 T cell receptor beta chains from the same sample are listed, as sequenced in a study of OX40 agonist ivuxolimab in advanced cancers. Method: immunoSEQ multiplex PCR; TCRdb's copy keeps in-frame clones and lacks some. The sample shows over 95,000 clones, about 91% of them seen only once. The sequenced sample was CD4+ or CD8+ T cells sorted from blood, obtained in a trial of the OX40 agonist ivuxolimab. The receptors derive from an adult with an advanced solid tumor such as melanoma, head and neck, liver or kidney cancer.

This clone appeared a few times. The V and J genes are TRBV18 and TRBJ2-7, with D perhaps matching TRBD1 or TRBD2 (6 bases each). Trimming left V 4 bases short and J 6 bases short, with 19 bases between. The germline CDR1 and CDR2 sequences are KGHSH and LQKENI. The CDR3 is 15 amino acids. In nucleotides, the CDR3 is TGTGCCAGCTCACTCAGCCACGGGGGCGAGGGCGAGCAGTACTTC. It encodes CASSLSHGGEGEQYF.

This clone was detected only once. DNA for the CDR3: TGTGCCAGCAGCTTAGCGGCTGGTGGCGGGTACAATGAGCAGTTCTTC. It specifies CASSLAAGGGYNEQFF. The chain recombines TRBV7-2 with TRBJ2-1; perhaps TRBD2 as D (5 bases). The CDR3 consists of 16 residues. The V and J ends lost 0 bases and 4 bases respectively, with 13 bases between them. Germline assignment: CDR1 SGHTA and CDR2 FQGNSA.

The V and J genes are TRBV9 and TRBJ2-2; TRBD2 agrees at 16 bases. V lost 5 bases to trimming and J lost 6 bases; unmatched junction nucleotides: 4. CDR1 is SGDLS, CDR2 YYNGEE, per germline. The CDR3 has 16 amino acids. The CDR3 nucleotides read TGTGCCAGCAGAGGGGGACTAGCGGGAGGGCCCGGGGAGCTGTTTTTT. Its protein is CASRGGLAGGPGELFF.

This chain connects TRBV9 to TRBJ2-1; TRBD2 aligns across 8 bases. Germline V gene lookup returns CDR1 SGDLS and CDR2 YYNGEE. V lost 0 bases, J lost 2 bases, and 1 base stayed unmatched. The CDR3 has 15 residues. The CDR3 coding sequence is TGTGCCAGCAGCGTAGTAGCGGGAACCTACAATGAGCAGTTCTTC. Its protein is CASSVVAGTYNEQFF.

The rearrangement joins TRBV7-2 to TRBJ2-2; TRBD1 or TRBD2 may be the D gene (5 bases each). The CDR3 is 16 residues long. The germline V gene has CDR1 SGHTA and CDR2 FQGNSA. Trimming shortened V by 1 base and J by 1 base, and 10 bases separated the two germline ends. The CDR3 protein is CASSLEGTRNTGELFF. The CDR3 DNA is TGTGCCAGCAGCTTAGAGGGGACGCGGAACACCGGGGAGCTGTTTTTT.

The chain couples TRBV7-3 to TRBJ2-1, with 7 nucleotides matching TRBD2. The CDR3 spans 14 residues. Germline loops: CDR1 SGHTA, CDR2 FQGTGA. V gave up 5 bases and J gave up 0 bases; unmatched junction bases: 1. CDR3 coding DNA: TGTGCCAGCAGCCCGGGGGGCTCCTACAATGAGCAGTTCTTC. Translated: CASSPGGSYNEQFF. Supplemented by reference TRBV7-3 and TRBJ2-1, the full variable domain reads GAGVSQTPSNKVTEKGKYVELRCDPISGHTALYWYRQSLGQGPEFLIYFQGTGAADDSGLPNDRFFAVRPEGSVSTLKIQRTERGDSAVYLCASSPGGSYNEQFFGPGTRLTVL.

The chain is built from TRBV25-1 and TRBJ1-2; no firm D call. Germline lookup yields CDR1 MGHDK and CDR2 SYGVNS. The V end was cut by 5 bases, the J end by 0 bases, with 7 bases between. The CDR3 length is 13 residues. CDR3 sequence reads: CASSYRTNYGYTF. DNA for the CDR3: TGTGCCAGCAGTTACAGAACTAACTATGGCTACACCTTC.

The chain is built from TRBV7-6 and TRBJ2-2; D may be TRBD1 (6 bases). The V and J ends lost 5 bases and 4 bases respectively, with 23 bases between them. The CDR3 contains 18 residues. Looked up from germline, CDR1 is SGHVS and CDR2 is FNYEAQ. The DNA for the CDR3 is TGTGCCAGCAGCGCGACCCCAGCGGCAGGGGCGACCACCGGGGAGCTGTTTTTT. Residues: CASSATPAAGATTGELFF.

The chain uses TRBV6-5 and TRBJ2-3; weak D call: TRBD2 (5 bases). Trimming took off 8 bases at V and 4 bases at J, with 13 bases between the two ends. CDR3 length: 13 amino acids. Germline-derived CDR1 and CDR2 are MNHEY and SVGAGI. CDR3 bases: TGTGCCAGCTTAGACCCGGGGTCAGATACGCAGTATTTT. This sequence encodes CASLDPGSDTQYF.

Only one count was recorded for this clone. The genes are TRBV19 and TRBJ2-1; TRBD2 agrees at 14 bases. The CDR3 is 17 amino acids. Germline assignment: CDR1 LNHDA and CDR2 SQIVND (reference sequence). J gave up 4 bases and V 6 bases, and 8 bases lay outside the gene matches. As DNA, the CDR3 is TGTGCCAGTAGACCTAGACTAGCGGGAGGGAAGTACAATGAGCAGTTCTTC. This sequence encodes CASRPRLAGGKYNEQFF.

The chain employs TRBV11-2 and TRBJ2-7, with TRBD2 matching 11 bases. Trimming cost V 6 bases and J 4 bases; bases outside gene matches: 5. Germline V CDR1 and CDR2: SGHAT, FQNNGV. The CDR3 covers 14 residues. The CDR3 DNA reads TGTGCCAGCAGGTCTAGCGGGAGGACTTACGAGCAGTACTTC. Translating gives CASRSSGRTYEQYF.

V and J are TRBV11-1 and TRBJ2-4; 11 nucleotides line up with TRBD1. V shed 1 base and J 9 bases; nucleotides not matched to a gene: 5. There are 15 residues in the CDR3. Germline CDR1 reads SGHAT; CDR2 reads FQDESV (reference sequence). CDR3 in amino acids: CASSLVDRGPRIQYF. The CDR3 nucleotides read TGTGCCAGCAGCTTAGTGGACAGGGGGCCACGCATTCAGTACTTC. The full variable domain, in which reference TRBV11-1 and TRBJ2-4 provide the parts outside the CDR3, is EAEVAQSPRYKITEKSQAVAFWCDPISGHATLYWYRQILGQGPELLVQFQDESVVDDSQLPKDRFSAERLKGVDSTLKIQPAELGDSAMYLCASSLVDRGPRIQYFGAGTRLSVL.

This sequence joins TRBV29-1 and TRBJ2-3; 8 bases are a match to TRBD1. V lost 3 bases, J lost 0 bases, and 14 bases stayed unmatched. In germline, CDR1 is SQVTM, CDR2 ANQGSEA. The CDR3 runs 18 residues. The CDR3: CSVEGLVNRGISTDTQYF. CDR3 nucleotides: TGCAGCGTTGAGGGCTTAGTCAACAGGGGGATCAGCACAGATACGCAGTATTTT.

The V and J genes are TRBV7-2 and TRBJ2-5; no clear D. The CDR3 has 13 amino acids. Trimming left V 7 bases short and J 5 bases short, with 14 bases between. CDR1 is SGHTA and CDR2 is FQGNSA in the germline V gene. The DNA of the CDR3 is TGTGCCAGCACCCTCGGTCTAGGGGAGACCCAGTACTTC. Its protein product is CASTLGLGETQYF.

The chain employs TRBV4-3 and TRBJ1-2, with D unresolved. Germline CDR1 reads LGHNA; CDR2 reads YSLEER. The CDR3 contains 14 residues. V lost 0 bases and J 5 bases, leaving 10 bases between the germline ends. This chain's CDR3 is CASSQDFGVYGYTF. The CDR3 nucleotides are TGCGCCAGCAGCCAAGATTTCGGCGTGTATGGCTACACCTTC.

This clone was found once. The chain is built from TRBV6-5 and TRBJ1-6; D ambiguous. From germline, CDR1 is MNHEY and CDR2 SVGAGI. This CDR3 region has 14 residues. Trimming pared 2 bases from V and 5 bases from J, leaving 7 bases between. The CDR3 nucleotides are TGTGCCAGCAGTTACGATAGGAATAATTCACCCCTCCACTTT. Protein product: CASSYDRNNSPLHF.